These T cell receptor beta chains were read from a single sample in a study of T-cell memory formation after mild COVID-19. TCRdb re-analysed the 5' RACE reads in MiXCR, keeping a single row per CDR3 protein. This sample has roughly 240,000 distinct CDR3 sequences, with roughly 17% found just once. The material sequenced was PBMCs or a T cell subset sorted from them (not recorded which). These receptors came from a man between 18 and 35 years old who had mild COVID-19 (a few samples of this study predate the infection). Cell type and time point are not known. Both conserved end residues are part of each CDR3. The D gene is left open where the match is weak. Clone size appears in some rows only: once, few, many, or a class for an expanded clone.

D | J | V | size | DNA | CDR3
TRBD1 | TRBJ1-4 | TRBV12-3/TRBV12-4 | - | TGTGCCAGCAGTTTAGCACAGGGGGCCCAGGTAGAAAAACTGTTTTTT | CASSLAQGAQVEKLFF
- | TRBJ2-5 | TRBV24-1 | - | TGTGCCACCAGTGGGGGCGGGGCAGAGACCCAGTACTTC | CATSGGGAETQYF
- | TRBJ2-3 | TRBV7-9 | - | TGTGCCAGCAGTTTCACGATGGGGGGTGGTACGCAGTATTTT | CASSFTMGGGTQYF
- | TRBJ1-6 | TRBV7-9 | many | TGTGCCAGCACATCAGACCCTGGGCCACCCCTCCACTTT | CASTSDPGPPLHF
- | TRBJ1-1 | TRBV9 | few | TGTGCCAGCAGCGTGGCGGGGGACACTGAAGCTTTCTTT | CASSVAGDTEAFF
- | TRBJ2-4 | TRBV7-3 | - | TGTGCCAGCAGCCGTCTCAGGGGTGGCAAAAACATTCAGTACTTC | CASSRLRGGKNIQYF
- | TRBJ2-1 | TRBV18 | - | TGTGCCAGCTCTGGGGCGATGAGCTCCTACAATGAGCAGTTCTTC | CASSGAMSSYNEQFF
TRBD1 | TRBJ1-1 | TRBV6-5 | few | TGTGCCAGCAGTTACGGGCAGGGGGTAGGGAACACTGAAGCTTTCTTT | CASSYGQGVGNTEAFF
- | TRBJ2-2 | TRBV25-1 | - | TGTGCCAGCAGTCTTCAGACAGGCGCCGGGGAGCTGTTTTTT | CASSLQTGAGELFF
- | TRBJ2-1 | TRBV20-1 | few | TGCAGTGCCCCGGGGCTAGCGTACAATGAGCAGTTCTTC | CSAPGLAYNEQFF
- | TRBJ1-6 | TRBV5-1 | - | TGCGCCAGCAGCAGGACCGTCGATAATTCACCCCTCCACTTT | CASSRTVDNSPLHF
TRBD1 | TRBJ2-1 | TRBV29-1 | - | TGCAGCGTTGGAGAGGACAGGGGAAACAATGAGCAGTTCTTC | CSVGEDRGNNEQFF
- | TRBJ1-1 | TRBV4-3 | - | TGCGCCAGCAGCCAAGTACGGGGGCAGAACACTGAAGCTTTCTTT | CASSQVRGQNTEAFF
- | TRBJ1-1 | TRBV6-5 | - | TGTGCCACCACCCCAGGGTCGGGGAGAGGTGAAGCTTTCTTT | CATTPGSGRGEAFF
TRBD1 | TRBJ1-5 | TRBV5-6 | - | TGTGCCAGCAGCTTCGGACAGGGCGATTATAGCAATCAGCCCCAGCATTTT | CASSFGQGDYSNQPQHF
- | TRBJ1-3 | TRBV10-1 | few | TGCGCCAGCAGTGAACGTTTTGTGTCAGATTCTGGAAACACCATATATTTT | CASSERFVSDSGNTIYF
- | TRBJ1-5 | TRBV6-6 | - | TGTGCCAGCAGTCAACTCGGCGATCAGCCCCAGCATTTT | CASSQLGDQPQHF
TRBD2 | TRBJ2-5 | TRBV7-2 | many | TGTGCCAGCAGCCCCAGACTAGCGGAGACCCAGTACTTC | CASSPRLAETQYF
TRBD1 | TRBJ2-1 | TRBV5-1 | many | TGCGCCAGCAGCCTACCGGCAGGGGGCCTTGTCAATGAGCAGTTCTTC | CASSLPAGGLVNEQFF
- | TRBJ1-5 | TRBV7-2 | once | TGTGCCAGCAGCTTAGAAGACCGATCAGGTCAGCCCCAGCATTTT | CASSLEDRSGQPQHF
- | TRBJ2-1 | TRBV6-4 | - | TGTGCCAGCAGTGACCCGAACCACAATGAGCAGTTCTTC | CASSDPNHNEQFF
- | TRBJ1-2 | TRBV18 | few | TGTGCCAGCTCACCCCTGGAGGGGGTAAACTATGGCTACACCTTC | CASSPLEGVNYGYTF
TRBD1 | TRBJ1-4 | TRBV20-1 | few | TGCAGTGCTAGAGACCCGACAGGGGGGATAGAAAAACTGTTTTTT | CSARDPTGGIEKLFF
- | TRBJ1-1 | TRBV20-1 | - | TGCAGTGCTAACCCCCAGGCGATGAACACTGAAGCTTTCTTT | CSANPQAMNTEAFF
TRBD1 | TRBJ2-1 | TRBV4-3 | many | TGCGCCAGCAGCCGCAAACTCAGTTCCGGGACAGCGACCAGATACAATGAGCAGTTCTTC | CASSRKLSSGTATRYNEQFF
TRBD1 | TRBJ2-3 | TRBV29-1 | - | TGCAGCGTAGACTCAGGGACAGGTTCCACAGATACGCAGTATTTT | CSVDSGTGSTDTQYF
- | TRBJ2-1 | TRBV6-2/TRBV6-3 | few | TGTGCCAGCAGTTACTCGAAGTGGGGTCGGGGTTACAATGAGCAGTTCTTC | CASSYSKWGRGYNEQFF
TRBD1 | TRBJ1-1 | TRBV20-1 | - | TGCAGTGCTCTCCCAGGGGGCAGGGACACTGAAGCTTTCTTT | CSALPGGRDTEAFF
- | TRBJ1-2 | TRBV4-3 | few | TGCGCCAGCAGCCAAGAGGAGGCGGTAGGCGGCTACACCTTC | CASSQEEAVGGYTF
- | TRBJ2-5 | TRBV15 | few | TGTGCCACCAGCAGAGAACACGAAGAGACCCAGTACTTC | CATSREHEETQYF
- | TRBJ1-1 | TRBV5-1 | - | TGCGCCAGCACCAACGGACCGATGAACACTGAAGCTTTCTTT | CASTNGPMNTEAFF
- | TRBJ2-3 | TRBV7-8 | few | TGTGCCAGCAGCCCCCCGATAGATACGCAGTATTTT | CASSPPIDTQYF
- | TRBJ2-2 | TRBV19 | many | TGTGCCAGTAGTATTTCCACCGGGGAGCTGTTTTTT | CASSISTGELFF
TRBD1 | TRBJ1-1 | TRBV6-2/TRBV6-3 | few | TGTGCCAGCAATCGGGACAGTTTGAACACTGAAGCTTTCTTT | CASNRDSLNTEAFF
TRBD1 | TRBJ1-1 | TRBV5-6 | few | TGTGCCAGCAGCTTTGCCGGGACAGGGAGGGGGAACACTGAAGCTTTCTTT | CASSFAGTGRGNTEAFF